The next 16 T cell receptor beta chains were all read from a single sample in a study of blood T cell repertoires in COVID-19. Some clones are missing from TCRdb's copy, which holds only in-frame ones; the method was immunoSEQ multiplex PCR. The table records under 200,000 clones, approximately 82% of them present only once. The sequencing sample was made of PBMCs or T cells enriched from blood (not recorded which). All receptors derive from a man aged 60 to 69 who had recovered from COVID-19.

This clone has more than one count but fewer than ten. This chain connects TRBV7-2 to TRBJ2-1; D not resolved. In germline, CDR1 is SGHTA, CDR2 FQGNSA. The CDR3 extends over 14 amino acids. V lost 5 bases to trimming and J lost 6 bases, with 14 bases between them. CDR3 sequence (DNA): TGTGCCAGCAGCCTAAGTGCTAACTCCAATGAGCAGTTCTTC. It is translated as CASSLSANSNEQFF.

The V and J genes are TRBV7-2 and TRBJ1-2, with D perhaps matching TRBD1 (6 bases). V was pared by 4 bases and J by 6 bases, with 15 bases between. This CDR3 has 14 amino acids. The germline V gene has CDR1 SGHTA and CDR2 FQGNSA. CDR3 DNA sequence: TGTGCCAGCAGCTCAACAGGGATATGGGATGGCTACACCTTC. Its translation: CASSSTGIWDGYTF.

V gene TRBV6-5 combines with J gene TRBJ2-7; 7 positions match TRBD1. The V gene end was trimmed by 6 bases and the J gene end by 5 bases; junction bases not matched to a gene: 13. This CDR3 is built from 15 residues. The germline V gene has CDR1 MNHEY and CDR2 SVGAGI. The CDR3: CASSNNGQGDHEQYF. For the CDR3, the DNA is TGTGCCAGCAGCAACAATGGGCAGGGGGACCACGAGCAGTACTTC.

V is TRBV25-1 and J is TRBJ1-2; D is uncertain. The germline CDR1 and CDR2 sequences are MGHDK and SYGVNS. V was pared by 6 bases and J by 6 bases, with 8 bases between. The CDR3 has 11 residues. CDR3: CASRALHGYTF. CDR3 nucleotides: TGTGCCAGCAGGGCTCTTCATGGCTACACCTTC.

This clone was found a few times. The chain joins TRBV28 to TRBJ1-2; no firm D call. Germline lookup yields CDR1 MDHEN and CDR2 SYDVKM. Between the trimmed V and J ends, which lost 2 bases and 0 bases, there was a span of 7 bases. This CDR3 is built from 14 residues. CDR3 nucleotide sequence: TGTGCCAGCAGTTTAGGGCAGTCTAACTATGGCTACACCTTC. Protein product: CASSLGQSNYGYTF.

This clone was detected only a few times. This sequence joins TRBV4-1 and TRBJ1-5; D ambiguous. Between the trimmed V and J ends, which lost 4 bases and 5 bases, there was a span of 9 bases. Germline CDR1 is MGHRA and CDR2 is YSYEKL. CDR3 length: 13 amino acids. Written as DNA, the CDR3 is TGCGCCAGCAGCCCCCAGAGGGATCAGCCCCAGCATTTT. This sequence encodes CASSPQRDQPQHF.

V is TRBV27 and J is TRBJ2-7; D perhaps matches TRBD2 (5 bases). The V gene lost 6 bases and the J gene lost 6 bases, with 12 bases spanning the gap. The CDR3 has 12 amino acids. The germline V gene encodes CDR1 MNHEY and CDR2 SMNVEV (reference sequence). In DNA form, the CDR3 reads TGTGCCAGCAGCTTCCGACGGGGCGAGCAGTACTTC. Encoded protein: CASSFRRGEQYF.

J is TRBJ2-1 and V is TRBV12-3 or TRBV12-4; TRBD1 agrees at 11 bases. J gave up 6 bases and V 8 bases, and 3 bases lay outside the gene matches. The CDR3 length is 13 residues. CDR3 loop: CASGTGGVNEQFF. In DNA, the CDR3 is TGTGCCAGCGGGACAGGGGGTGTCAATGAGCAGTTCTTC.

This sequence joins TRBV13 and TRBJ1-2; D unclear. The V and J ends lost 2 bases and 7 bases respectively, with 11 bases between them. The CDR3 covers 13 residues. The germline CDR1 and CDR2 sequences are PRHDT and FYEKMQ (reference sequence). The CDR3 protein is CASSLWTEGGYTF. The CDR3 DNA reads TGTGCCAGCAGCTTATGGACCGAGGGTGGCTACACCTTC.

The sample holds one count of this clone. J is TRBJ2-7 and V is TRBV5-6; D may be TRBD2 (6 bases). The CDR3 sequence is 15 residues long. Germline CDR1 and CDR2: SGHDT and YYEEEE. V was shortened by 0 bases and J by 1 base, with 11 bases between the two germline ends. The CDR3 DNA is TGTGCCAGCAGCTTGGGCCCGACTAGTTCCTACGAGCAGTACTTC. It translates to CASSLGPTSSYEQYF.

V is TRBV10-3 and J is TRBJ1-1; the D gene is possibly TRBD1 (5 bases). The V end was cut by 6 bases, the J end by 1 base, with 6 bases between. The CDR3 is 12 residues long. CDR1 is ENHRY, CDR2 SYGVKD, per germline. DNA of the CDR3: TGTGCCATCAGCGACAGGAACACTGAAGCTTTCTTT. The encoded protein is CAISDRNTEAFF.

The V and J genes are TRBV9 and TRBJ2-2, with D possibly being TRBD2 (5 bases). From germline, CDR1 is SGDLS and CDR2 YYNGEE. Trimming pared 0 bases from V and 0 bases from J, leaving 6 bases between. This CDR3 region has 15 residues. The CDR3 bases are TGTGCCAGCAGCGTAGCCGGGACGAACACCGGGGAGCTGTTTTTT. Protein product: CASSVAGTNTGELFF.

V is TRBV19 and J is TRBJ2-2; tentatively, D is TRBD1 (5 bases). V dropped 8 bases and J dropped 3 bases, with 19 bases sitting between them. Germline CDR1 is LNHDA and CDR2 is SQIVND (reference sequence). The CDR3 loop spans 16 amino acids. CDR3 nucleotides: TGTGCCAGTTCGATGGAACAGGCGGTCGACACCGGGGAGCTGTTTTTT. This translates into CASSMEQAVDTGELFF. The full variable domain, with the rest looked up from reference TRBV19 and TRBJ2-2, is DGGITQSPKYLFRKEGQNVTLSCEQNLNHDAMYWYRQDPGQGLRLIYYSQIVNDFQKGDIAEGYSVSREKKESFPLTVTSAQKNPTAFYLCASSMEQAVDTGELFFGEGSRLTVL.

V gene TRBV28 combines with J gene TRBJ2-5; tentative D call: TRBD1 (5 bases). Germline values: CDR1 MDHEN, CDR2 SYDVKM. This CDR3 has 15 residues. Deletions cut 3 bases from V and 2 bases from J, with 13 bases between. The CDR3 loop reads CASSLIRALQETQYF. CDR3 bases: TGTGCCAGCAGTTTGATCAGGGCGTTACAAGAGACCCAGTACTTC.

The chain joins TRBV7-8 to TRBJ2-5, with 11 bases matching TRBD1. The V segment lost 5 bases and the J segment 2 bases; nucleotides outside the gene matches: 4. Germline CDR1 is SGHVS and CDR2 is FQNEAQ. The CDR3 has 15 residues. CDR3 in amino acids: CASSTGTGGQETQYF. As DNA, the CDR3 is TGTGCCAGCAGCACCGGGACAGGGGGTCAAGAGACCCAGTACTTC.

The chain is built from TRBV28 and TRBJ2-5; TRBD1 matches at 9 bases. This CDR3 region has 15 residues. The V segment lost 5 bases and the J segment 4 bases; nucleotides outside the gene matches: 8. Looked up from germline, CDR1 is MDHEN and CDR2 is SYDVKM. As DNA, the CDR3 is TGTGCCAGCAGTACTGCCGGGACAGGGCTAGAGACCCAGTACTTC. This gives the protein CASSTAGTGLETQYF.